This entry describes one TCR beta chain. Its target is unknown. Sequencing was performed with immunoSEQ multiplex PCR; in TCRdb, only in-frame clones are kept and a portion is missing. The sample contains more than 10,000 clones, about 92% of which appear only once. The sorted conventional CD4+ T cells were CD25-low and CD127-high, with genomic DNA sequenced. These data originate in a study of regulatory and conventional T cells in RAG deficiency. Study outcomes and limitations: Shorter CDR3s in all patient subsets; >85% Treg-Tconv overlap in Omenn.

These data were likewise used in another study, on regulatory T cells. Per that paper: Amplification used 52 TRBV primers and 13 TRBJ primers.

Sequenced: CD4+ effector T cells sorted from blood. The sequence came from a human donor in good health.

The CDR3 nucleotides are TGTGCCCTTGGTCGGGGAGGCACTGAAGCTTTCTTT. This sequence encodes CALGRGGTEAFF. The chain joins TRBV30 to TRBJ1-1; no definite D call. CDR1 and CDR2 from the germline V gene are GTSNPN and SVGIG (reference sequence). The CDR3 covers 12 residues. Trimming removed 8 bases at V and 4 bases at J, with 14 bases between.